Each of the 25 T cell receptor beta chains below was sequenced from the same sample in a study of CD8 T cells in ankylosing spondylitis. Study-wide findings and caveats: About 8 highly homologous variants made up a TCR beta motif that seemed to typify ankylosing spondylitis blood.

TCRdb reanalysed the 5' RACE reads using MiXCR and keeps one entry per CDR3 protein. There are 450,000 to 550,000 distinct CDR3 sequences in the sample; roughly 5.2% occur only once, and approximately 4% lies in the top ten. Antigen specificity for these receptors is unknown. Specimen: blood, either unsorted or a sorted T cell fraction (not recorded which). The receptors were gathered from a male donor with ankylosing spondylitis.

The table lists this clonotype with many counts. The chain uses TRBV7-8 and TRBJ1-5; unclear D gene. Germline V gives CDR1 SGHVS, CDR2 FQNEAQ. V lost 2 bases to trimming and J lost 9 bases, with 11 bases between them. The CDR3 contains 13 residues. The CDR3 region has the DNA TGTGCCAGCAGCTTATCCCTCGGAGGGCCCCAGCATTTT. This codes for CASSLSLGGPQHF.

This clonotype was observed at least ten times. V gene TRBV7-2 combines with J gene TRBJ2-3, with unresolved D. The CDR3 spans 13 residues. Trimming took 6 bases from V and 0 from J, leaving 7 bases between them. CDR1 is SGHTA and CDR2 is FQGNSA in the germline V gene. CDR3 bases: TGTGCCAGCAGTCCCGACAGCACAGATACGCAGTATTTT. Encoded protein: CASSPDSTDTQYF.

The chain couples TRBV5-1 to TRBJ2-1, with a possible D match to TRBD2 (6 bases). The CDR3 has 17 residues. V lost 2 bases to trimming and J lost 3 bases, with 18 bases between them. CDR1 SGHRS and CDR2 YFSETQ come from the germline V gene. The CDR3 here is CASSFQTLAEYYNEQFF. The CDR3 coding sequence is TGCGCCAGCAGCTTTCAAACCTTAGCGGAGTACTACAATGAGCAGTTCTTC. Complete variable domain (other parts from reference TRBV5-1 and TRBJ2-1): KAGVTQTPRYLIKTRGQQVTLSCSPISGHRSVSWYQQTPGQGLQFLFEYFSETQRNKGNFPGRFSGRQFSNSRSEMNVSTLELGDSALYLCASSFQTLAEYYNEQFFGPGTRLTVL.

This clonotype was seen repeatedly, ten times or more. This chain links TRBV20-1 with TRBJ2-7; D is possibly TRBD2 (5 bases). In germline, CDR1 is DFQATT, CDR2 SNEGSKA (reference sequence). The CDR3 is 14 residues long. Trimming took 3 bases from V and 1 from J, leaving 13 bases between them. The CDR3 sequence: CSASLGLVSYEQYF. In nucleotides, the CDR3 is TGCAGTGCTAGTCTTGGACTCGTATCCTACGAGCAGTACTTC.

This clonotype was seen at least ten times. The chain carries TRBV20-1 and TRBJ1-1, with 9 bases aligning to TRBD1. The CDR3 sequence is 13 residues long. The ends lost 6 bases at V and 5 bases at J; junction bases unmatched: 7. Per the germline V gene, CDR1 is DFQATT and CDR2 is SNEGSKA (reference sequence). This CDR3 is CSARTGEDTEAFF. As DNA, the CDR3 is TGCAGTGCCCGGACAGGGGAGGATACTGAAGCTTTCTTT.

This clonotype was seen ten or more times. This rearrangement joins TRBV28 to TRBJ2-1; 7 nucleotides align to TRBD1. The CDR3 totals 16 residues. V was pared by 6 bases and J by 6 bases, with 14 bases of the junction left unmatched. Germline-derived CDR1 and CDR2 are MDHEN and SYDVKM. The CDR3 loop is CASRRYDRDGFNEQFF. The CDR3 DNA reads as TGTGCCAGCAGACGATACGACAGGGATGGATTCAATGAGCAGTTCTTC.

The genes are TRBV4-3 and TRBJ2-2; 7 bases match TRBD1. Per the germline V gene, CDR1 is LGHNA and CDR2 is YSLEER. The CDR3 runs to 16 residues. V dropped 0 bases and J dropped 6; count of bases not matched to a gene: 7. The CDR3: CASSQDPQGVSGELFF. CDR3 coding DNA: TGCGCCAGCAGCCAAGATCCCCAGGGGGTATCCGGGGAGCTGTTTTTT.

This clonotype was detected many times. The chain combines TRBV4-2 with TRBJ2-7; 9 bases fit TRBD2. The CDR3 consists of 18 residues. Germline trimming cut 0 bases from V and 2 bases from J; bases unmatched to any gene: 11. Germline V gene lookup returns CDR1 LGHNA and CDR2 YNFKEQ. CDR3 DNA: TGTGCCAGCAGCCAAGAGGGACTAGCCCAAGGTTCGGCCTACGAGCAGTACTTC. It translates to CASSQEGLAQGSAYEQYF.

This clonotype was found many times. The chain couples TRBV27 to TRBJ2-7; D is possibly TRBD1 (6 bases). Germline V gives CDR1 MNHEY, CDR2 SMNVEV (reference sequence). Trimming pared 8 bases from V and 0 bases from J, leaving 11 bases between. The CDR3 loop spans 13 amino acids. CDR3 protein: CASGQGSSYEQYF. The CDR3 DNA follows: TGTGCCAGCGGCCAGGGGAGCTCCTACGAGCAGTACTTC.

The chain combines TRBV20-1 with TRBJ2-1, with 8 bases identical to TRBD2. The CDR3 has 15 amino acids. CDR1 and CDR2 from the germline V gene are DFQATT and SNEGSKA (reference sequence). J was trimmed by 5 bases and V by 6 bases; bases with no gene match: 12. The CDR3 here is CSALAATSNNNEQFF. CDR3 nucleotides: TGCAGTGCACTAGCGGCAACCAGCAATAACAATGAGCAGTTCTTC.

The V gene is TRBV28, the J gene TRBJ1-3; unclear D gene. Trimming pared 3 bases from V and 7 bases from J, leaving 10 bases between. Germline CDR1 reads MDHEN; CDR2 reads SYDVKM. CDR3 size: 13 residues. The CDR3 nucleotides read TGTGCCAGCAGTTTTGGAGGGTCCAACACCATATATTTT. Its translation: CASSFGGSNTIYF.

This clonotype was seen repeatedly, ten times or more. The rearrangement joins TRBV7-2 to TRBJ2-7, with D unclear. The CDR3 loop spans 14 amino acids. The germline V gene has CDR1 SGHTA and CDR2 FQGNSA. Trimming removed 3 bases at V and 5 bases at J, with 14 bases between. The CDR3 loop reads CASSFIRHGDEQYF. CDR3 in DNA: TGTGCCAGCAGCTTTATACGACATGGGGACGAGCAGTACTTC.

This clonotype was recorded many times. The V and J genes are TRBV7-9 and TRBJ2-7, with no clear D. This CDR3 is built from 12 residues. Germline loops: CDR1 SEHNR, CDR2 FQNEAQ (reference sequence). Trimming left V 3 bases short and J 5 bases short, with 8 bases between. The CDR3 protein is CASSFARDEQYF. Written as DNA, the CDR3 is TGTGCCAGCAGCTTTGCTCGGGACGAGCAGTACTTC.

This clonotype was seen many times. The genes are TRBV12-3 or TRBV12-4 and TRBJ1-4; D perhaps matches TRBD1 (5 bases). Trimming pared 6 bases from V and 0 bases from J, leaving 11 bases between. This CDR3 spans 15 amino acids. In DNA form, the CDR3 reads TGTGCCAGCAGCCCACAGGAGGCAACTAATGAAAAACTGTTTTTT. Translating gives CASSPQEATNEKLFF.

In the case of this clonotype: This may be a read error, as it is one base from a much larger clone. For the CDR3, the DNA is TGTGCCATCAGTTCAGACAGGTGCCAAGAGACCCAGTACTTC. Protein: CAISSDRCQETQYF. The J gene is TRBJ2-5, the V gene TRBV10-3, with a possible D match to TRBD1 (6 bases). V was clipped by 5 bases and J by 1 base, with 11 bases between them. CDR1 ENHRY and CDR2 SYGVKD come from the germline V gene. The CDR3 loop spans 14 amino acids.

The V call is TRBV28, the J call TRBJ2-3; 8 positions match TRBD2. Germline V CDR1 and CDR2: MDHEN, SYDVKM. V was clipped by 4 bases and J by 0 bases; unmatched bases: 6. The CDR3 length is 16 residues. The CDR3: CASSSPLAASTDTQYF. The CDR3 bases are TGTGCCAGCAGTTCCCCACTAGCGGCTAGCACAGATACGCAGTATTTT.

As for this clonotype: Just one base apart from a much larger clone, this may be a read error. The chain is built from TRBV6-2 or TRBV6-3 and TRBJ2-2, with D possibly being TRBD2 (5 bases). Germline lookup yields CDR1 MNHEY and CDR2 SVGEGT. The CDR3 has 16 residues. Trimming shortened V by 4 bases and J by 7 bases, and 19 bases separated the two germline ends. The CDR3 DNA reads TGTGCCAGCAGTTGGAGACGGGATATCGGTGGCGGGGAGCTGTTTTTT. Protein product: CASSWRRDIGGGELFF.

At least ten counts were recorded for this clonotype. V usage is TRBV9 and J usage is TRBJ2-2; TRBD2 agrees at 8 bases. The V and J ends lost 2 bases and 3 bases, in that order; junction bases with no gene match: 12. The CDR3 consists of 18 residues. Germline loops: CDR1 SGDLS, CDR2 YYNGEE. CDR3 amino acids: CASSVTSGSTDDTGELFF. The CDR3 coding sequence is TGTGCCAGCAGCGTCACTAGCGGATCTACGGACGACACCGGGGAGCTGTTTTTT.

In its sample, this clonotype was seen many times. The CDR3 DNA reads TGTGCCAGCAGCTTAGCGGCGTACGCATCAAGCTCCTACAATGAGCAGTTCTTC. This gives the protein CASSLAAYASSSYNEQFF. J is TRBJ2-1 and V is TRBV11-1; no clear D gene. Germline CDR1 reads SGHAT; CDR2 reads FQDESV (reference sequence). The CDR3 has 18 residues. Trimming shortened V by 0 bases and J by 0 bases, and 15 bases separated the two germline ends.

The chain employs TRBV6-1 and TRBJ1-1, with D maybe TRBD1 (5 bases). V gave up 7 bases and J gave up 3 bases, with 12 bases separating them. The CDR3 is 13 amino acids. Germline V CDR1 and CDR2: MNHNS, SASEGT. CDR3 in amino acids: CASMISRDTEAFF. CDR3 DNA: TGTGCCAGCATGATAAGCAGGGACACTGAAGCTTTCTTT.

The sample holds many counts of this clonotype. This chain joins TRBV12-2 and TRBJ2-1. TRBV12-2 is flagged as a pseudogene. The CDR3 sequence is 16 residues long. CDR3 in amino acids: CASRFKDQAAYNEQFF. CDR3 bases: TGTGCAAGTCGCTTCAAGGACCAGGCGGCCTACAATGAGCAGTTCTTC.

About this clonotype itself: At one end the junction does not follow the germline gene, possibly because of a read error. The CDR3 region is CCARVYRGGLAGVLYTQYF. CDR3 sequence (DNA): TGCTGTGCTAGAGTGTATAGAGGCGGACTAGCGGGAGTTTTATATACGCAGTATTTT. This chain connects TRBV20-1 to TRBJ2-3, with TRBD2 identical over 13 bases. This CDR3 contains 19 residues. Germline lookup yields CDR1 DFQATT and CDR2 SNEGSKA (reference sequence).

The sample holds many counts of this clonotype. The CDR3 DNA reads as TGCGCCAGCAGCTTGGGAGGCGGCAGAACTAGCACAGATACGCAGTATTTT. It specifies CASSLGGGRTSTDTQYF. This chain connects TRBV5-1 to TRBJ2-3; no clear D gene. Per the germline V gene, CDR1 is SGHRS and CDR2 is YFSETQ. V lost 0 bases, J lost 0 bases, and 14 bases lay in between. CDR3 size: 17 residues.

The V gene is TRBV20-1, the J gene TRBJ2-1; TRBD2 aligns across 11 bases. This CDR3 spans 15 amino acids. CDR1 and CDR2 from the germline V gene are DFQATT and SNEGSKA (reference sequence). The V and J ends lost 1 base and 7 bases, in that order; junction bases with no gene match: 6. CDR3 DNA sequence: TGCAGTGCTAGAGCGGGACTAGCGGCAGCGAATGAGCAGTTCTTC. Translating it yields CSARAGLAAANEQFF.

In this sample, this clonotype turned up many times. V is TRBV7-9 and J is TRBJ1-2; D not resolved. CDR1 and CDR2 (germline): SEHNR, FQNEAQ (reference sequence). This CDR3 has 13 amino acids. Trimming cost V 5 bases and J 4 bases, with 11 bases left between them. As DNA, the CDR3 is TGTGCCAGCAGCGCCGGAGGGCTCTATGGCTACACCTTC. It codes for CASSAGGLYGYTF. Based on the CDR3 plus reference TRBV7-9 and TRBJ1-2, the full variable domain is DTGVSQNPRHKITKRGQNVTFRCDPISEHNRLYWYRQTLGQGPEFLTYFQNEAQLEKSRLLSDRFSAERPKGSFSTLEIQRTEQGDSAMYLCASSAGGLYGYTFGSGTRLTVV.